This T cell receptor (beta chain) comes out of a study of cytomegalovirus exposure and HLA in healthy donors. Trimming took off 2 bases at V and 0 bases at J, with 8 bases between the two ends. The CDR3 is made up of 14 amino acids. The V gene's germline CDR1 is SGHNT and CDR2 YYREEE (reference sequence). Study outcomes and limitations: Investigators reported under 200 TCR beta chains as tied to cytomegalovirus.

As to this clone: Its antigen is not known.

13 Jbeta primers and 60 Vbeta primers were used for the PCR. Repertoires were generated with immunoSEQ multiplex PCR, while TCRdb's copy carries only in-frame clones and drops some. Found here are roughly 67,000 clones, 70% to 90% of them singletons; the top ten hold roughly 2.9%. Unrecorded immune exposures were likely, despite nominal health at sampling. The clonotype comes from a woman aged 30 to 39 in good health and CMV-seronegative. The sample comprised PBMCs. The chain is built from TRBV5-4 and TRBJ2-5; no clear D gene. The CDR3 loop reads CASSLLVNQETQYF. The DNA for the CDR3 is TGTGCCAGCAGCTTACTGGTAAACCAAGAGACCCAGTACTTC.